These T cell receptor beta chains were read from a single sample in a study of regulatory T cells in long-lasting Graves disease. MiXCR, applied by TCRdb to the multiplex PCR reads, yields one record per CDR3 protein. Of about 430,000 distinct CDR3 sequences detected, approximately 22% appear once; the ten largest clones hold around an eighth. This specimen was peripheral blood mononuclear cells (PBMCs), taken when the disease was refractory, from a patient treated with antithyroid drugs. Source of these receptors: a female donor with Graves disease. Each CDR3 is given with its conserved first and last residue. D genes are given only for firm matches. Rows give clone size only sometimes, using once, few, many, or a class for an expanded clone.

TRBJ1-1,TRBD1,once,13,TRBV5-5,TGTGCCAGCAGGCAACAGGGGGACACTGAAGCTTTCTTT,CASRQQGDTEAFF
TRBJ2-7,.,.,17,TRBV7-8,TGTGCCAGCAGCCTTAACGAACTCGGGACTGACTCCTACGAGCAGTACTTC,CASSLNELGTDSYEQYF
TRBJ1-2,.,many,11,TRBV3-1,TGTGCCAGCAGCCAACTATATGGCTACACCTTC,CASSQLYGYTF
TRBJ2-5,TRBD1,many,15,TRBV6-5,TGTGCCAGCAGTTACGGGGACAGAAACCAAGAGACCCAGTACTTC,CASSYGDRNQETQYF
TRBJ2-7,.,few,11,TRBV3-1,TGTGCCAGCAGCAGAGGGGTCGAGCAGTACTTC,CASSRGVEQYF
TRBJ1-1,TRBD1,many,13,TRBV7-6,TGTGCCAGCAGTTCTTGGACAGGCACTGAAGCTTTCTTT,CASSSWTGTEAFF
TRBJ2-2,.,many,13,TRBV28,TGTGCCAGCACCCTTTCGAACACCGGGGAGCTGTTTTTT,CASTLSNTGELFF
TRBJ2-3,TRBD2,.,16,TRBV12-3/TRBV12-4,TGTGCCAGCAGCCCCATGACTAGCGATACCACAGATACGCAGTATTTT,CASSPMTSDTTDTQYF
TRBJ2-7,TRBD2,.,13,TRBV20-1,TGCAGTGCTAGAGATAGACTAGCCTACGAGCAGTGCTTC,CSARDRLAYEQCF
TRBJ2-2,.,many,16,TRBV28,TGTGCCAGCAGTAAATTGCAAGGACAAAACACCGGGGAGCTGTTTTTT,CASSKLQGQNTGELFF
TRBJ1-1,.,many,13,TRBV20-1,TGCAGTGCTATCGACCTACTGAACACTGAAGCTTTCTTT,CSAIDLLNTEAFF
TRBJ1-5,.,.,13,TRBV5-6,TGTGCCAGCAGCTTTTCCACCAGTCAGCCCCAGCATTTT,CASSFSTSQPQHF
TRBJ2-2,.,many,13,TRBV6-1,TGTGCCAGCAGTGATTGGGTCTCCGGGGAGCTGTTTTTT,CASSDWVSGELFF
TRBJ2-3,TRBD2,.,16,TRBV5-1,TGCGCCAGCAGCTTGGGGACTAGCGGGAGGGCAGATACGCAGTATTTT,CASSLGTSGRADTQYF
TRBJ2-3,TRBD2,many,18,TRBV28,TGTGCCAGCAGTTTACCTACACGGACTAGCGGAAGCACAGATACGCAGTATTTT,CASSLPTRTSGSTDTQYF
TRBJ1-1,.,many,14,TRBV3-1,TGTGCCAGCAGCCAAATCAGAGACAACACTGAAGCTTTCTTT,CASSQIRDNTEAFF
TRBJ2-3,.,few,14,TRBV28,TGTGCCAGCAGTCCCGACAGGATCACAGATACGCAGTATTTT,CASSPDRITDTQYF
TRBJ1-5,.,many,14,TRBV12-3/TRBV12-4,TGTGCCAGCAGTCCGGGGAACGGCAATCAGCCCCAGCATTTT,CASSPGNGNQPQHF
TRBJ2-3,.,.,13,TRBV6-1,TGTGCCAGCAGTGAAGGGCCTACAGATACGCAGTATTTT,CASSEGPTDTQYF
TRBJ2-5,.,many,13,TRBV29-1,TGCAGCGTAGAGGGGCAGCTTCAAGAGACCCAGTACTTC,CSVEGQLQETQYF
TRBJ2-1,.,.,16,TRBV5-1,TGCGCCAGCAGCTTGGCAGGCGGGCCGACCTACAATGAGCAGTTCTTC,CASSLAGGPTYNEQFF
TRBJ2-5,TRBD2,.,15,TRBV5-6,TGTGCCAGCAGCTACCCGGGACTAGCGGAAGAGACCCAGTACTTC,CASSYPGLAEETQYF
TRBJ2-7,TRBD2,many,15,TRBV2,TGTGCCAGCAGGGAGGGACTAGCGGAGACCTACGAGCAGTACTTC,CASREGLAETYEQYF
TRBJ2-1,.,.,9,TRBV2,TGTGCCAGCGGGGGTGGGCAGTTCTTC,CASGGGQFF
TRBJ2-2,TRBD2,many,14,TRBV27,TGTGCCAGCAGTTTATTTACTAGCGCCGGGGAGCTGTTTTTT,CASSLFTSAGELFF
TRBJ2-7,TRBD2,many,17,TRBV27,TGTGCCAGCAGGCACGATGGGACTAGCGGGATATCCTACGAGCAGTACTTC,CASRHDGTSGISYEQYF
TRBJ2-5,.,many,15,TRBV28,TGTGCCAGCAGTTTCCCACACGCGGCCGAGAGATTCCAGTACTTC,CASSFPHAAERFQYF
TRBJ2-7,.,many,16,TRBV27,TGTGCCAGCAGTCCGACTAGGGGGGCAGCCTCCTACGAGCAGTACTTC,CASSPTRGAASYEQYF
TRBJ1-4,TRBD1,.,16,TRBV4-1,TGCGCCAGCAGCCAAGTTGCGGGGACAGGGAATGAAAAACTGTTTTTT,CASSQVAGTGNEKLFF
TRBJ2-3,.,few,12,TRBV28,TGTGCCAGCAGTCCAAACACAGATACGCAGTATTTT,CASSPNTDTQYF
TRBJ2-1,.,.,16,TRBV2,TGTGCCAGCAGTGATGGGGGTCGAGAGGCTTCAGATGAGCAGTTCTTC,CASSDGGREASDEQFF
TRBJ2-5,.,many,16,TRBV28,TGTGCCAGCAGTCCGCCAGGGCTGGGCCACCAAGAGACCCAGTACTTC,CASSPPGLGHQETQYF
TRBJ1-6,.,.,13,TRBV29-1,TGCAGCGTTAGGGTTACAGAGGATTCACCCCTCCACTTT,CSVRVTEDSPLHF
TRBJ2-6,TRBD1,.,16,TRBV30,TGTGCCTGGGACGGGACAGGGGGATCTGGGGCCAACGTCCTGACTTTC,CAWDGTGGSGANVLTF
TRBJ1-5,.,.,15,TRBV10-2,TGCGCCAGCAAGGCCCCGGGGAATAGCAATCAGCCCCAGCATTTT,CASKAPGNSNQPQHF
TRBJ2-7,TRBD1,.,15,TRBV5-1,TGCGCCAGCAGCTTAGGACAGGGGGATTCCTACGAGCAGTACTTC,CASSLGQGDSYEQYF
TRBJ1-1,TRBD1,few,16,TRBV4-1,TGCGCCAGCAGCCAAGGTCCGACAGGGGTGAACACTGAAGCTTTCTTT,CASSQGPTGVNTEAFF
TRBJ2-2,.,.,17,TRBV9,TGTGCCAGCAGCGTAACGACCGGGACAAGGAACACCGGGGAGCTGTTTTTT,CASSVTTGTRNTGELFF
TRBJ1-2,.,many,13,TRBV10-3,TGTGCCATCAGTGAGCACAGTAACTATGGCTACACCTTC,CAISEHSNYGYTF
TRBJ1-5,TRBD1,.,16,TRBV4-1,TGCGCCAGCAGCCAAGAGTCAGGGGGCGCGGGTCAGCCCCAGCATTTT,CASSQESGGAGQPQHF
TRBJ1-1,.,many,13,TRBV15,TGTGCCACCAGCACACCAGGGGAAGCTGAAGCTTTCTTT,CATSTPGEAEAFF
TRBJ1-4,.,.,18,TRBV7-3,TGTGCCAGCAGCTCCTTACAGGGAGTGGAGTTATGTTATGAAAAACTGTTTTTT,CASSSLQGVELCYEKLFF
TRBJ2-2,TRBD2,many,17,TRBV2,TGTGCCAGCCAGAGGCCGACTAGCGGGGCGAACACCGGGGAGCTGTTTTTT,CASQRPTSGANTGELFF
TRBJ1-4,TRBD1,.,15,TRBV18,TGTGCCAGCTCGCCGACCAGGGGGCTTGATGAAAAACTGTTTTTT,CASSPTRGLDEKLFF
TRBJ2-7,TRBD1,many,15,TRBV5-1,TGCGCCAGCAGCTTATCCGGACAGGGGGCTGGCGAGCAGTACTTC,CASSLSGQGAGEQYF
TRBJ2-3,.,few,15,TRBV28,TGTGCCAGTCCTGCGGTAGCCGGGAGCACAGATACGCAGTATTTT,CASPAVAGSTDTQYF
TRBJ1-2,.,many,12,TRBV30,TGTGCCTGGAGTCTGAGACTGCCTCTACACACCTTC,CAWSLRLPLHTF
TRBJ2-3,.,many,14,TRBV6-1,TGTGCCAGCAGTGACGTGGCGGGACCAGATACGCAGTATTTT,CASSDVAGPDTQYF
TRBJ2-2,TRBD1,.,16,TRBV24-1,TGTGCCACCAGTGGTCCGGGACAGGGGATTGTCGGGGAGCTGTTTTTT,CATSGPGQGIVGELFF
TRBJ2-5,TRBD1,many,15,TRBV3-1,TGTGCCAGCAGCCGGGACAGAGAACCACAAGAGACCCAGTACTTC,CASSRDREPQETQYF
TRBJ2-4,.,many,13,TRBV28,TGTGCCAGCAGCTATGGGTCCAAAAACATTCAGTACTTC,CASSYGSKNIQYF
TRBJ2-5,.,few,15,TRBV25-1,TGTGCCAGCAGTGATCCGGGGTCCGGGAAGGAGACCCAGTACTTC,CASSDPGSGKETQYF
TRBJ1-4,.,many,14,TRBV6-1,TGTGCCAGCAGGTCCCAGGGGATTAATGAAAAACTGTTTTTT,CASRSQGINEKLFF